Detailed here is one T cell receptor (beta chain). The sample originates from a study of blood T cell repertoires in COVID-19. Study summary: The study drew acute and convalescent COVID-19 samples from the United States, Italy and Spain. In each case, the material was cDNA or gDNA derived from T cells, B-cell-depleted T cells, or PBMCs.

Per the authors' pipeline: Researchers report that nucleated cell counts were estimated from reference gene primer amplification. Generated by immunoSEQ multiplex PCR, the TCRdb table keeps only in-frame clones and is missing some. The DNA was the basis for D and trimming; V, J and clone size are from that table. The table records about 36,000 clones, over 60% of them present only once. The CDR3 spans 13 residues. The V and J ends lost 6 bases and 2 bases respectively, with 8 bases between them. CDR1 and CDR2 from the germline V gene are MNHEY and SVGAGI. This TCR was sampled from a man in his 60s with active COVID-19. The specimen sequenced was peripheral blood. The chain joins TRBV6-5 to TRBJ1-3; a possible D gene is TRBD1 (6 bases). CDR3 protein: CASSRTAGNTIYF. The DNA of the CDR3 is TGTGCCAGCAGCAGGACAGCTGGAAACACCATATATTTT.